Following are 8 T cell receptor beta chains from one sample sequenced in a study of blood T cell repertoires in COVID-19. Profiling relied on immunoSEQ multiplex PCR, and the TCRdb table lists in-frame clones only, not all of them. The sample consists of around 190,000 clones, more than 70% of them appearing once. Sequenced sample: peripheral blood. The receptors come from a man between 45 and 60 years old with COVID-19, enrolled during active disease.

The chain employs TRBV5-6 and TRBJ2-1, with 11 nucleotides matching TRBD2. The CDR3 totals 15 residues. Germline V gene sequence: CDR1 SGHDT, CDR2 YYEEEE. Unmatched junction bases numbered 4, after V lost 2 bases and J lost 6 bases. Here the CDR3 DNA reads TGTGCCAGCAGCTTTAGCGGGAGGGGGATCAATGAGCAGTTCTTC. Amino acids: CASSFSGRGINEQFF.

This CDR3 reads CASSLWTTNTGELFF. The CDR3 nucleotides are TGTGCCAGCAGCCTATGGACTACGAACACCGGGGAGCTGTTTTTT. V and J are TRBV7-2 and TRBJ2-2; D is possibly TRBD2 (6 bases). Germline V gene sequence: CDR1 SGHTA, CDR2 FQGNSA. The ends were cut back, 5 bases at V and 0 bases at J, with 10 bases in the middle. This CDR3 is 15 amino acids long.

The CDR3 DNA is TGTGCCAGCAGCTCACAGGGGGCTGGGGCCAACGTCCTGACTTTC. Protein: CASSSQGAGANVLTF. V gene TRBV7-9 combines with J gene TRBJ2-6, with 8 bases that match TRBD1. The CDR3 sequence is 15 residues long. The germline CDR1 and CDR2 sequences are SEHNR and FQNEAQ (reference sequence). With V trimmed by 4 bases and J by 2 bases, 1 base remained unmatched.

This clone was recorded once. The rearrangement joins TRBV11-3 to TRBJ2-1; 12 bases map to TRBD2. After removal of 5 bases from V and 7 bases from J, the junction contained 9 bases not matched to a gene. The CDR3 consists of 16 residues. CDR1 is SGHNT, CDR2 YENEEA, per germline. The CDR3 sequence is CASSETTSGGGNEQFF. DNA for the CDR3: TGTGCCAGCAGCGAAACGACTAGCGGGGGTGGTAATGAGCAGTTCTTC.

This chain links TRBV12-3 or TRBV12-4 with TRBJ1-5; no reliable D call. Trimming removed 1 base from V and 5 bases from J, with 6 bases in between. The CDR3 runs to 13 residues. CDR3 region: CASSLEADQPQHF. CDR3 sequence (DNA): TGTGCCAGCAGTTTAGAGGCGGATCAGCCCCAGCATTTT.

J is TRBJ2-1 and V is TRBV6-5; D remains ambiguous. V lost 0 bases and J 6 bases, leaving 6 bases between the germline ends. CDR1 is MNHEY, CDR2 SVGAGI, per germline. There are 13 residues in the CDR3. This chain's CDR3 is CASSYSRSNEQFF. In DNA form, the CDR3 reads TGTGCCAGCAGTTACTCAAGGAGCAATGAGCAGTTCTTC.

The chain joins TRBV6-6 to TRBJ2-5, with D possibly matching TRBD1 (6 bases). The CDR3 length is 14 residues. Germline-derived CDR1 and CDR2 are MNHNY and SVGAGI (reference sequence). Trimming left V 7 bases short and J 2 bases short, with 14 bases between. Here the CDR3 DNA reads TGTGCCAGCAATAACAGGGTAACTCAAGAGACCCAGTACTTC. It codes for CASNNRVTQETQYF.

There are a few counts of this clone. The J gene is TRBJ2-1, the V gene TRBV2; D possibly corresponds to TRBD1 (5 bases). V lost 0 bases and J lost 9, with 15 bases in between. From germline, CDR1 is SNHLY and CDR2 FYNNEI. This CDR3 is 15 amino acids long. The CDR3 DNA is TGTGCCAGCAGTGAAGCTCGGTTTGGGGCCGGTGAGCAGTTCTTC. Translating gives CASSEARFGAGEQFF.